This T cell receptor beta chain was recovered during a study of radiotherapy plus CTLA-4 blockade in lung cancer. Sequencing was performed with immunoSEQ multiplex PCR; in TCRdb, only in-frame clones are kept and a portion is missing. The sample includes around 120,000 clones, about four fifths of them seen just once. This clone came up a few times. In germline, CDR1 is SEHNR, CDR2 FQNEAQ (reference sequence). Trimming cost V 3 bases and J 7 bases; bases outside gene matches: 5. The CDR3 loop spans 14 amino acids. The chain recombines TRBV7-9 with TRBJ1-5; 8 bases map to TRBD1. The origin of this receptor is a human donor with non-small cell lung cancer who had a partial response to radiotherapy plus ipilimumab. The material sequenced was peripheral blood, taken from a patient treated with radiotherapy plus ipilimumab. The CDR3 nucleotides are TGTGCCAGCAGCTTCCAGGGGGCTGAACAGCCCCAGCATTTT. It encodes CASSFQGAEQPQHF.